This T cell receptor beta chain appears in the sequencing data of a study of T cell responses to AZD1222 COVID-19 vaccine. Repertoires were generated with immunoSEQ multiplex PCR, while TCRdb's copy carries only in-frame clones and drops some. The repertoire holds about 220,000 clones, under 95% seen once, with 1% in the top ten. Looked up from germline, CDR1 is LNHDA and CDR2 is SQIVND (reference sequence). The CDR3 consists of 15 residues. Unmatched junction bases numbered 3, after V lost 5 bases and J lost 2 bases. The V gene is TRBV19, the J gene TRBJ1-4; 9 bases fit TRBD1. Sequencing was performed on peripheral blood, taken on day 0 of MenACWY control vaccination. This receptor was obtained from an adult in good health. CDR3 in amino acids: CASSDRGTTNEKLFF. In DNA form, the CDR3 reads TGTGCCAGTAGTGACAGGGGGACGACTAATGAAAAACTGTTTTTT. The complete variable domain, with remaining parts taken from reference TRBV19 and TRBJ1-4, reads DGGITQSPKYLFRKEGQNVTLSCEQNLNHDAMYWYRQDPGQGLRLIYYSQIVNDFQKGDIAEGYSVSREKKESFPLTVTSAQKNPTAFYLCASSDRGTTNEKLFFGSGTQLSVL.